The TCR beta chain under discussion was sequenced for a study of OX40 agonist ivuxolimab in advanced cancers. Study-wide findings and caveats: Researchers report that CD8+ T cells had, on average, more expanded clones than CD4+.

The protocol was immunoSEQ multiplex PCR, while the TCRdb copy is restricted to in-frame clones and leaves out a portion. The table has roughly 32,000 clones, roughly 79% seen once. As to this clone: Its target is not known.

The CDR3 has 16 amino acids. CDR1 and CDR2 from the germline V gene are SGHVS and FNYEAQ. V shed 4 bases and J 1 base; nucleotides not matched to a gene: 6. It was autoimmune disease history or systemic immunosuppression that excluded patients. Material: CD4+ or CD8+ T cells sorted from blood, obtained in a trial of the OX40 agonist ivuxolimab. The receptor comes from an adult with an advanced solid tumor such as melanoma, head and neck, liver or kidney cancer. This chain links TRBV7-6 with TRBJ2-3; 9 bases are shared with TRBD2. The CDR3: CASSSQAGGGTDTQYF. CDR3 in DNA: TGTGCCAGCAGCTCCCAAGCGGGGGGCGGCACAGATACGCAGTATTTT.